Listed here are 16 T cell receptor beta chains from one sample, sequenced in a study of cytomegalovirus exposure and HLA in healthy donors. Method: immunoSEQ multiplex PCR; TCRdb's copy keeps in-frame clones and lacks some. The table includes some 74,000 clones, 80% to 95% detected once. The specimen was PBMCs. All receptors come from a woman aged 25 to 39 in good health and CMV-seronegative.

This rearrangement joins TRBV7-8 to TRBJ2-1, with TRBD2 as a possible D gene (6 bases). Between the trimmed V and J ends, which lost 5 bases and 0 bases, there was a span of 20 bases. Germline lookup yields CDR1 SGHVS and CDR2 FQNEAQ. CDR3 length: 18 amino acids. The CDR3 region has the DNA TGTGCCAGCAGCCCTACCGATGGGTGGCGGGACTCCTACAATGAGCAGTTCTTC. Amino acid sequence: CASSPTDGWRDSYNEQFF.

The chain has TRBV14 and TRBJ2-1, with TRBD2 matching over 13 bases. Germline trimming cut 0 bases from V and 5 bases from J; bases unmatched to any gene: 16. The CDR3 contains 21 residues. Germline V gene sequence: CDR1 SGHDN, CDR2 FVKESK. CDR3 bases: TGTGCCAGCAGCCAAGATCAGTCCGAGGGACTAGCGGGATCCGTTGACAATGAGCAGTTCTTC. It is translated as CASSQDQSEGLAGSVDNEQFF.

The gene calls are TRBV5-4 and TRBJ2-5; D uncertain. This CDR3 is 14 amino acids long. CDR1 and CDR2 (germline): SGHNT, YYREEE (reference sequence). Trimming removed 4 bases from V and 1 base from J, with 11 bases in between. The CDR3 spells CASSLQIPQETQYF. The CDR3 coding sequence is TGTGCCAGCAGCCTACAGATCCCCCAAGAGACCCAGTACTTC. Using reference TRBV5-4 and TRBJ2-5 for the parts outside the CDR3, the full variable domain is ETGVTQSPTHLIKTRGQQVTLRCSSQSGHNTVSWYQQALGQGPQFIFQYYREEENGRGNFPPRFSGLQFPNYSSELNVNALELDDSALYLCASSLQIPQETQYFGPGTRLLVL.

The chain joins TRBV5-1 to TRBJ2-6; D may be TRBD2 (6 bases). The CDR3 has 15 amino acids. Deletions cut 4 bases from V and 0 bases from J, with 8 bases between. Germline CDR1 is SGHRS and CDR2 is YFSETQ. CDR3 region: CASSAGSSGANVLTF. In DNA form, the CDR3 reads TGCGCCAGCAGCGCCGGGAGCTCTGGGGCCAACGTCCTGACTTTC.

This chain connects TRBV7-6 to TRBJ1-5, with a weak D call TRBD1 (5 bases). Germline CDR1 and CDR2: SGHVS and FNYEAQ. Trimming left V 4 bases short and J 3 bases short, with 10 bases between. This CDR3 comprises 14 residues. This CDR3 is CASSSGLFNQPQHF. The CDR3 DNA is TGTGCCAGCAGCTCGGGACTCTTCAATCAGCCCCAGCATTTT.

The chain combines TRBV5-1 with TRBJ2-3, with D perhaps matching TRBD2 (6 bases). CDR1 and CDR2 from the germline V gene are SGHRS and YFSETQ. This CDR3 is 17 amino acids long. V was clipped by 0 bases and J by 1 base, with 15 bases between them. The CDR3 nucleotides read TGCGCCAGCAGCTTGGAGCCAGCTTGGAGGGGCACAGATACGCAGTATTTT. This gives the protein CASSLEPAWRGTDTQYF. The whole variable domain, filled in from reference TRBV5-1 and TRBJ2-3, reads KAGVTQTPRYLIKTRGQQVTLSCSPISGHRSVSWYQQTPGQGLQFLFEYFSETQRNKGNFPGRFSGRQFSNSRSEMNVSTLELGDSALYLCASSLEPAWRGTDTQYFGPGTRLTVL.

The chain joins TRBV7-2 to TRBJ2-7; TRBD2 matches at 11 bases. Germline V gives CDR1 SGHTA, CDR2 FQGNSA. V dropped 1 base and J dropped 3; count of bases not matched to a gene: 8. This CDR3 contains 17 residues. CDR3 amino acids: CASSLEGTSGENYEQYF. Here the CDR3 DNA reads TGTGCCAGCAGCTTAGAGGGGACTAGCGGAGAGAACTACGAGCAGTACTTC.

The V and J genes are TRBV9 and TRBJ2-5; 9 bases match TRBD2. This CDR3 region has 15 residues. Trimming at V came to 0 bases and at J to 2 bases, leaving 2 bases not matched to a gene. The germline gives CDR1 SGDLS, CDR2 YYNGEE. The CDR3 here is CASSVGLAEQETQYF. The CDR3 region has the DNA TGTGCCAGCAGCGTAGGACTAGCGGAGCAAGAGACCCAGTACTTC.

This chain links TRBV9 with TRBJ2-3; 11 bases match TRBD2. The germline V gene has CDR1 SGDLS and CDR2 YYNGEE. The CDR3 extends over 18 amino acids. Trimming took 1 base from V and 4 from J; bases not matched to a gene: 11. CDR3 sequence reads: CASSVSGTSGYRADTQYF. The CDR3, as DNA: TGTGCCAGCAGCGTAAGTGGGACTAGCGGCTACAGGGCAGATACGCAGTATTTT. The full variable domain, its missing parts supplied by reference TRBV9 and TRBJ2-3, is DSGVTQTPKHLITATGQRVTLRCSPRSGDLSVYWYQQSLDQGLQFLIQYYNGEERAKGNILERFSAQQFPDLHSELNLSSLELGDSALYFCASSVSGTSGYRADTQYFGPGTRLTVL.

The genes are TRBV7-3 and TRBJ1-2; 7 bases fit TRBD1. The CDR3 spans 17 residues. Germline assignment: CDR1 SGHTA and CDR2 FQGTGA. V shed 1 base, J shed 6 bases, and the junction held 14 bases outside the gene matches. This CDR3 reads CASSLIGAAGGLHGYTF. CDR3 nucleotide sequence: TGTGCCAGCAGCTTAATAGGGGCGGCAGGGGGGTTGCATGGCTACACCTTC.

V gene TRBV27 combines with J gene TRBJ2-1, with 11 bases lining up with TRBD2. After removal of 8 bases from V and 10 bases from J, the junction contained 16 bases not matched to a gene. This CDR3 region has 16 residues. In germline, CDR1 is MNHEY, CDR2 SMNVEV (reference sequence). This CDR3 is CASGNGGTSGVREQFF. DNA for the CDR3: TGTGCCAGCGGGAATGGGGGGACTAGCGGAGTGAGGGAGCAGTTCTTC.

The V call is TRBV5-6, the J call TRBJ1-2; D not resolved. The ends were cut back, 6 bases at V and 9 bases at J, with 21 bases in the middle. Germline CDR1 and CDR2: SGHDT and YYEEEE. The CDR3 runs to 14 residues. The CDR3 bases are TGTGCCAGCAAGAACCCGGGTCCTAGATATCGCTACACCTTC. It specifies CASKNPGPRYRYTF.

The chain recombines TRBV6-1 with TRBJ2-2; 7 nucleotides match TRBD2. J gave up 1 base and V 4 bases, and 9 bases lay outside the gene matches. The CDR3 has 17 residues. Germline V gene data show CDR1 as MNHNS and CDR2 as SASEGT. CDR3 residues: CASSGSPTSLNTGELFF. Written as DNA, the CDR3 is TGTGCCAGCAGTGGAAGCCCGACTAGCTTGAACACCGGGGAGCTGTTTTTT.

The V and J genes are TRBV23-1 and TRBJ1-1; perhaps TRBD1 as D (5 bases). TRBV23-1 is classed as an ORF, of uncertain function. The CDR3 runs 15 residues. The V and J ends lost 0 bases and 1 base respectively, with 9 bases between them. The CDR3 bases are TGCGCCAGCAGTCAATCGGAGGGGTGGAACACTGAAGCTTTCTTT. This codes for CASSQSEGWNTEAFF.

This clone was seen just once. This sequence joins TRBV7-9 and TRBJ2-2; the match to TRBD1 covers 9 bases. The CDR3 is 16 amino acids. V lost 5 bases and J lost 2; bases outside the gene matches: 6. Germline-derived CDR1 and CDR2 are SEHNR and FQNEAQ (reference sequence). This CDR3 is CASSRMGQGNTGELFF. The CDR3 nucleotides are TGTGCCAGCAGCCGCATGGGACAGGGAAACACCGGGGAGCTGTTTTTT.

The chain uses TRBV23-1 and TRBJ2-2; 12 bases are shared with TRBD2. TRBV23-1 belongs to the ORF category, with a function that is uncertain. This CDR3 has 17 residues. With V trimmed by 1 base and J by 4 bases, 4 bases remained unmatched. The CDR3 DNA follows: TGCGCCAGCAGTCAATTTTCGACTAGCGGGGGCACCGGGGAGCTGTTTTTT. The encoded protein is CASSQFSTSGGTGELFF.